This T cell receptor beta chain emerged from a study of early T cells in non-severe SARS-CoV-2 infection. Per germline, CDR1 SEHNR and CDR2 FQNEAQ (reference sequence). V lost 3 bases and J 3 bases, leaving 11 bases between the germline ends. The CDR3 runs to 14 residues. TCRdb reanalysed the 5' RACE reads using MiXCR and keeps one entry per CDR3 protein. The sample consists of about 49,000 distinct CDR3 sequences, roughly 4.5% of them appearing once. This clonotype was observed at least ten times. The source material was whole blood. This TCR was sampled from an adult who was a healthcare worker with PCR-confirmed SARS-CoV-2 infection or an uninfected control (not recorded which). The chain recombines TRBV7-9 with TRBJ1-2; D ambiguous. CDR3 sequence (DNA): TGTGCCAGCAGCTTGGGCCAAGGTCACTATGGCTACACCTTC. It specifies CASSLGQGHYGYTF.